This T cell receptor (beta chain) was sequenced during a study of control samples from healthy donors and cancer patients. Sequencing used immunoSEQ multiplex PCR; TCRdb keeps in-frame clones, though not all of them. Of about 190,000 clones in the sample, about 90% were seen once. Germline V gene lookup returns CDR1 WNHNN and CDR2 SYGVQD (reference sequence). This CDR3 contains 15 residues. V was pared by 3 bases and J by 0 bases, with 9 bases between. The material sequenced was blood. The chain joins TRBV10-1 to TRBJ2-1; D remains ambiguous. The sequence derives from a man aged 25-45 years in good health. In DNA form, the CDR3 reads TGCGCCAGCAGTGAAACTGGTAGCTCCTACAATGAGCAGTTCTTC. This sequence encodes CASSETGSSYNEQFF.